These T cell receptor beta chains were read from a single sample in a study of cytomegalovirus exposure and HLA in healthy donors. The table came from immunoSEQ multiplex PCR; TCRdb's copy has only in-frame clones and leaves some out. The profile shows some 140,000 clones, about 86% of them singletons. Sequencing used PBMCs. The receptors here all came from a man aged 18 to 30 in good health and CMV-seronegative. Each CDR3 is given with its conserved first and last residue. D genes are given only for firm matches. Size values are once, few and many counts, or a class for expanded clones, and some rows have none.

14 TRBJ2-5 TRBV4-3 . . TGCGCCAGCAGCCTAGGAGGAAGGGTGGAGACCCAGTACTTC CASSLGGRVETQYF
11 TRBJ2-7 TRBV20-1 . once TGCAGTGCTAGGCGAAACTACGAGCAGTACTTC CSARRNYEQYF
14 TRBJ2-4 TRBV10-2 TRBD1 . TGCGCCAGCAGTGAGGCCGGACAGGCAAACATTCAGTACTTC CASSEAGQANIQYF
14 TRBJ2-7 TRBV27 . . TGTGCCAGCAGTTCATTTAGCGGCTCCTACGAGCAGTACTTC CASSSFSGSYEQYF
14 TRBJ2-1 TRBV6-4 . . TGTGCCAGCAGTGACGGGTGGCGGGGCAATGAGCAGTTCTTC CASSDGWRGNEQFF
12 TRBJ1-4 TRBV10-1 . . TGCGCCATCACAACAGGGCCTGAAAAACTGTTTTTT CAITTGPEKLFF
14 TRBJ1-4 TRBV2 TRBD1 . TGTGCCAGCAGTCAGACAGGGGTGGATGAAAAACTGTTTTTT CASSQTGVDEKLFF
14 TRBJ2-1 TRBV15 . . TGTGCCACCAGCAGAGATTTTTCGGGGAATGAGCAGTTCTTC CATSRDFSGNEQFF
15 TRBJ1-5 TRBV9 . . TGTGCCAGCAGCGTAGCCGGGGATAGCAATCAGCCCCAGCATTTT CASSVAGDSNQPQHF
18 TRBJ2-3 TRBV7-9 TRBD2 once TGTGCCAGCAGCAAAGGGGCTAGCGGGACTCTGAACACAGATACGCAGTATTTT CASSKGASGTLNTDTQYF
13 TRBJ1-2 TRBV7-2 TRBD1 . TGTGCCAGCAGACTACAGGGGAACTATGGCTACACCTTC CASRLQGNYGYTF
14 TRBJ2-7 TRBV28 TRBD1 . TGTGCCAGCGTCCCGACAGGGGTCTCCTACGAGCAGTACTTC CASVPTGVSYEQYF
13 TRBJ1-5 TRBV5-1 . once TGCGCCAGCAGCTTGGACCCGGATCAGCCCCAGCATTTT CASSLDPDQPQHF
16 TRBJ2-3 TRBV13 TRBD2 . TGTGCCAGCAGCTCCGCGGGAGCGCCAGGGACAGATACGCAGTATTTT CASSSAGAPGTDTQYF
14 TRBJ1-4 TRBV25-1 TRBD1 few TGTGCCAGCAGTCCGGGACAGGGTAATGAAAAACTGTTTTTT CASSPGQGNEKLFF
15 TRBJ2-7 TRBV7-8 TRBD1 . TGTGCCAGCAGCTCCAGCCGGGACAGGGCCTACGAGCAGTACTTC CASSSSRDRAYEQYF
14 TRBJ1-2 TRBV4-1 TRBD1 . TGCGCCAGCGGCCGGGACAGAGGGACCTATGGCTACACCTTC CASGRDRGTYGYTF
11 TRBJ2-1 TRBV12-5 . . TGTGCTAGTGGTTTCGGGGAGAGTAAGTTCTTC CASGFGESKFF